The 14 T cell receptor beta chains presented below share a single source sample, sequenced in a study of cytomegalovirus exposure and HLA in healthy donors. The PCR used 60 Vbeta and 13 Jbeta primers. Repertoires were generated with immunoSEQ multiplex PCR, while TCRdb's copy carries only in-frame clones and drops some. The sample lists 120,000 or so clones, roughly 80% occurring once. The sample consisted of PBMCs. These receptors all stem from a man aged 18 to 30 in good health and CMV-seropositive.

The chain links TRBV19 to TRBJ1-1; 9 nucleotides line up with TRBD1. This CDR3 comprises 15 residues. With 3 bases clipped from V and 5 bases from J, the junction kept 7 bases outside the gene matches. Germline V gene lookup returns CDR1 LNHDA and CDR2 SQIVND (reference sequence). CDR3 in DNA: TGTGCCAGTAGTATCAACAGGGGGCTCGGGACTGAAGCTTTCTTT. Amino acid sequence: CASSINRGLGTEAFF.

The chain couples TRBV7-2 to TRBJ2-5; TRBD1 is a possible D gene (6 bases). Looked up from germline, CDR1 is SGHTA and CDR2 is FQGNSA. This CDR3 spans 13 amino acids. Trimming cost V 4 bases and J 2 bases, with 8 bases left between them. The CDR3 is CASSSQGQETQYF. The CDR3 DNA follows: TGTGCCAGCAGCTCACAGGGTCAAGAGACCCAGTACTTC.

V is TRBV5-5 and J is TRBJ2-5; the D is unclear. Germline CDR1 reads SGHKS; CDR2 reads YYEKEE (reference sequence). The CDR3 contains 12 residues. V lost 0 bases and J lost 5, with 5 bases in between. DNA of the CDR3: TGTGCCAGCAGCTTGGAGCTGGAGACCCAGTACTTC. Amino acid sequence: CASSLELETQYF.

V usage is TRBV2 and J usage is TRBJ2-7, with 8 nucleotides matching TRBD2. Germline values: CDR1 SNHLY, CDR2 FYNNEI. CDR3 length: 12 amino acids. J gave up 7 bases and V 6 bases, and 5 bases lay outside the gene matches. This CDR3 reads CASRPLAEEQYF. DNA for the CDR3: TGTGCCAGCAGGCCACTAGCGGAAGAGCAGTACTTC.

The chain has TRBV6-1 and TRBJ2-7; 9 bases match TRBD1. There are 13 residues in the CDR3. The germline gives CDR1 MNHNS, CDR2 SASEGT. J lost 5 bases, V lost 5 bases, and 4 bases had no gene match. This CDR3 is CASSTGGWDEQYF. CDR3 bases: TGTGCCAGCAGTACAGGGGGCTGGGACGAGCAGTACTTC.

The chain carries TRBV19 and TRBJ2-6; 11 bases align to TRBD1. The germline CDR1 and CDR2 sequences are LNHDA and SQIVND (reference sequence). The CDR3 loop spans 18 amino acids. V gave up 6 bases and J gave up 0 bases; unmatched junction bases: 7. DNA for the CDR3: TGTGCCAGTAGCCAATGGACAGGGGGCGTCTCTGGGGCCAACGTCCTGACTTTC. Encoded protein: CASSQWTGGVSGANVLTF. Using reference TRBV19 and TRBJ2-6 for the parts outside the CDR3, the full variable domain is DGGITQSPKYLFRKEGQNVTLSCEQNLNHDAMYWYRQDPGQGLRLIYYSQIVNDFQKGDIAEGYSVSREKKESFPLTVTSAQKNPTAFYLCASSQWTGGVSGANVLTFGAGSRLTVL.

This clone was picked up a small number of times. V gene TRBV29-1 combines with J gene TRBJ2-6; D is possibly TRBD1 (6 bases). The germline gives CDR1 SQVTM, CDR2 ANQGSEA. V gave up 6 bases and J gave up 0 bases, with 12 bases separating them. There are 15 residues in the CDR3. The CDR3 reads CSVRDTNSGANVLTF. CDR3 sequence (DNA): TGCAGCGTCAGGGACACCAACTCTGGGGCCAACGTCCTGACTTTC.

The chain combines TRBV6-6 with TRBJ1-1; 7 positions match TRBD1. CDR1 and CDR2 from the germline V gene are MNHNY and SVGAGI (reference sequence). CDR3 size: 14 residues. The V gene end was trimmed by 5 bases and the J gene end by 3 bases; junction bases not matched to a gene: 6. The CDR3 sequence: CASSEEGTDTEAFF. The CDR3 DNA sequence: TGTGCCAGCAGTGAGGAGGGGACAGACACTGAAGCTTTCTTT.

The chain is built from TRBV7-8 and TRBJ1-3, with D maybe TRBD1 (5 bases). The V gene lost 5 bases and the J gene lost 2 bases, with 10 bases spanning the gap. The length of the CDR3 is 14 residues. Germline CDR1 and CDR2: SGHVS and FQNEAQ. This CDR3 is CASSTGTAGNTIYF. CDR3 DNA sequence: TGTGCCAGCAGCACTGGGACTGCTGGAAACACCATATATTTT.

The chain uses TRBV30 and TRBJ1-6; 7 positions agree with TRBD1. CDR1 GTSNPN and CDR2 SVGIG come from the germline V gene (reference sequence). The CDR3 length is 14 residues. Trimming took 4 bases from V and 1 from J; bases not matched to a gene: 1. Here the CDR3 reads CAWTGGSYNSPLHF. CDR3 coding DNA: TGTGCCTGGACAGGGGGTTCCTATAATTCACCCCTCCACTTT.

The CDR3 sequence: CSVVWGQTYEQYF. CDR3 bases: TGCAGCGTTGTCTGGGGACAGACTTACGAGCAGTACTTC. The chain recombines TRBV29-1 with TRBJ2-7, with TRBD1 matching over 7 bases. The V and J ends lost 4 bases and 4 bases, in that order; junction bases with no gene match: 7. This CDR3 comprises 13 residues. Germline CDR1 reads SQVTM; CDR2 reads ANQGSEA.

Points on this clone: The same CDR3 can be traced to other DNA sequences in this sample. This chain uses TRBV5-4 with TRBJ1-1; maybe TRBD1 (6 bases). V was clipped by 4 bases and J by 1 base, with 11 bases between them. Germline V gene lookup returns CDR1 SGHNT and CDR2 YYREEE (reference sequence). The CDR3 is 14 residues long. In DNA, the CDR3 is TGTGCCAGCAGCCCCCCGGACAGGAACACTGAAGCTTTCTTT. The encoded protein is CASSPPDRNTEAFF.

This sequence joins TRBV7-9 and TRBJ2-7; 11 bases are shared with TRBD1. The CDR3 length is 16 residues. V was clipped by 4 bases and J by 4 bases; unmatched bases: 9. The germline V gene encodes CDR1 SEHNR and CDR2 FQNEAQ (reference sequence). CDR3 protein: CASSYPQGQGAYEQYF. CDR3 coding DNA: TGTGCCAGCAGCTACCCACAAGGACAGGGGGCGTACGAGCAGTACTTC.

The chain uses TRBV15 and TRBJ2-5, with 10 bases aligning to TRBD2. The J call is doubtful: the DNA matches TRBJ2-7 better. Per germline, CDR1 LNHNV and CDR2 YYDKDF (reference sequence). This CDR3 contains 14 residues. The CDR3 DNA follows: TGTGCCACCAGCACTAGCGGGAGCAGCAACGAGCAGTACTTC. It codes for CATSTSGSSNEQYF.